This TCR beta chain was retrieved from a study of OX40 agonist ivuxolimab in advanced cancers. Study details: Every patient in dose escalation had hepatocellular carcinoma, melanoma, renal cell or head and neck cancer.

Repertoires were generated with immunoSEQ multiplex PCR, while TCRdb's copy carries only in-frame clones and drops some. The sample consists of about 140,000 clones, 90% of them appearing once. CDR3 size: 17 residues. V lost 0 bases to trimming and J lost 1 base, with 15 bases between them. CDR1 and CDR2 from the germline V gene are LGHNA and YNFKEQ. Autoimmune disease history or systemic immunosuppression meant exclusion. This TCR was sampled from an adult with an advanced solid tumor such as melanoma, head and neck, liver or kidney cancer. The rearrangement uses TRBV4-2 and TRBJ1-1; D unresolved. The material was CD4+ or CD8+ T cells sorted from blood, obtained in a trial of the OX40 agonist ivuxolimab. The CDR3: CASSQDRALRGNTEAFF. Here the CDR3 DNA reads TGTGCCAGCAGCCAAGATAGGGCGCTTCGGGGGAACACTGAAGCTTTCTTT.